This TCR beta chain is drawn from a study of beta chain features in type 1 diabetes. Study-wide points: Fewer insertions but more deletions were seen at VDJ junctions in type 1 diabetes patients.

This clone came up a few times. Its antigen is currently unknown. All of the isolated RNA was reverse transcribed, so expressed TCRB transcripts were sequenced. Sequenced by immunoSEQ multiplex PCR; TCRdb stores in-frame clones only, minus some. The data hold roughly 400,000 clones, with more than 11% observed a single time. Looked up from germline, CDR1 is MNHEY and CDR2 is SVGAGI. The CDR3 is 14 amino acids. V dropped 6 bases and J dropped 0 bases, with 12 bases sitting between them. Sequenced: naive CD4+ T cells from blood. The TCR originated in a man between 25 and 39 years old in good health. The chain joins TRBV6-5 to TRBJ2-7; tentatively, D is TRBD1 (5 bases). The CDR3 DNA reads TGTGCCAGCAGCCTCAGGACAATCTCCTACGAGCAGTACTTC. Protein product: CASSLRTISYEQYF.